Listed here are 30 T cell receptor beta chains from one sample, sequenced in a study of blood T cell repertoires in COVID-19. Method: immunoSEQ multiplex PCR; TCRdb's copy keeps in-frame clones and lacks some. The table shows around 160,000 clones, with approximately 83% occurring only once. The sequencing input was PBMCs or T cells enriched from blood (not recorded which). These receptors were taken from a woman aged 60-75 years who had recovered from COVID-19.

V usage is TRBV29-1 and J usage is TRBJ1-1; D is uncertain. V was trimmed by 5 bases and J by 0 bases, leaving 19 bases between them. CDR1 is SQVTM, CDR2 ANQGSEA, per germline. The CDR3 spans 16 residues. CDR3 amino acids: CSVKGALPLVNTEAFF. DNA for the CDR3: TGCAGCGTTAAGGGAGCTCTACCTCTAGTGAACACTGAAGCTTTCTTT.

This chain links TRBV18 with TRBJ2-1, with 7 bases aligning to TRBD1. The J segment lost 0 bases and the V segment lost 6 bases, leaving 5 bases of the junction unmatched. Germline V lookup: CDR1 KGHSH, CDR2 LQKENI. This CDR3 contains 15 residues. In DNA form, the CDR3 reads TGTGCCAGCTCTCCCGGGACAGTCTCCTACAATGAGCAGTTCTTC. Its translation: CASSPGTVSYNEQFF.

This clone occurred once. The genes are TRBV30 and TRBJ2-1; 10 nucleotides align to TRBD2. CDR3 length equals 15 residues. Per the germline V gene, CDR1 is GTSNPN and CDR2 is SVGIG (reference sequence). V was clipped by 5 bases and J by 4 bases; unmatched bases: 8. The CDR3 DNA reads TGTGCCTGGCGAACCGGGACTAGCGCATACAATGAGCAGTTCTTC. Translating gives CAWRTGTSAYNEQFF.

CDR3 residues: CASSSLTGGGTDTQYF. CDR3 nucleotides: TGTGCCAGCAGTTCCCTGACAGGGGGGGGCACAGATACGCAGTATTTT. V usage is TRBV27 and J usage is TRBJ2-3, with 9 bases matching TRBD1. The germline V gene has CDR1 MNHEY and CDR2 SMNVEV (reference sequence). V lost 4 bases to trimming and J lost 1 base; unmatched junction nucleotides: 6. The CDR3 extends over 16 amino acids.

This chain uses TRBV3-1 (or the pseudogene TRBV3-2) with TRBJ2-2, with 7 nucleotides matching TRBD1. V dropped 5 bases and J dropped 5; count of bases not matched to a gene: 11. This CDR3 has 16 amino acids. Germline V gene lookup returns CDR1 LGHDT and CDR2 YNNKEL (reference sequence). DNA of the CDR3: TGTGCCAGCAGCTCCCGGACAGGAATGGAGACCGGGGAGCTGTTTTTT. It specifies CASSSRTGMETGELFF.

J is TRBJ1-5 and V is TRBV7-2; tentative D call: TRBD1 (5 bases). The V gene's germline CDR1 is SGHTA and CDR2 FQGNSA. Trimming removed 5 bases from V and 4 bases from J, with 12 bases in between. The CDR3 extends over 14 amino acids. CDR3 bases: TGTGCCAGCAGCCCTACAGGTCTAAATCAGCCCCAGCATTTT. Translated: CASSPTGLNQPQHF.

The chain recombines TRBV28 with TRBJ1-3; D unresolved. This CDR3 contains 15 residues. The germline CDR1 and CDR2 sequences are MDHEN and SYDVKM. The V gene lost 4 bases and the J gene lost 0 bases, with 10 bases spanning the gap. CDR3 nucleotide sequence: TGTGCCAGCAGTTCCAGTGATGTCTCTGGAAACACCATATATTTT. This gives the protein CASSSSDVSGNTIYF.

The chain employs TRBV5-4 and TRBJ2-1; 10 bases line up with TRBD2. Germline values: CDR1 SGHNT, CDR2 YYREEE (reference sequence). V lost 3 bases and J lost 8; bases outside the gene matches: 2. The CDR3 covers 13 residues. The CDR3: CASSYGLADEQFF. The DNA of the CDR3 is TGTGCCAGCAGCTACGGACTAGCGGATGAGCAGTTCTTC.

Comment on this clone: Germline and junction disagree at one end, which may indicate a read error. The CDR3, as DNA: TGTGCCAGCAGCATGCCGGCGGGGCAGCGGGAAGAGATCCAGTACTTC. Its protein product is CASSMPAGQREEIQYF. This rearrangement joins TRBV3-1 (or the pseudogene TRBV3-2) to TRBJ2-5, with 7 bases that match TRBD2. This CDR3 contains 16 residues. Per germline, CDR1 LGHDT and CDR2 YNNKEL (reference sequence).

In the case of this clone: Additional DNA sequences in this sample encode the identical CDR3. The chain recombines TRBV7-9 with TRBJ1-1; 9 nucleotides align to TRBD1. The CDR3 is made up of 14 amino acids. V lost 5 bases to trimming and J lost 5 bases; unmatched junction nucleotides: 6. In germline, CDR1 is SEHNR, CDR2 FQNEAQ (reference sequence). CDR3 sequence: CASSRGQGGTEAFF. CDR3 DNA: TGTGCCAGCAGCCGGGGACAGGGAGGAACTGAAGCTTTCTTT.

This sequence joins TRBV4-1 and TRBJ1-2; D not certain. The CDR3 covers 15 residues. Germline V lookup: CDR1 MGHRA, CDR2 YSYEKL. Between the trimmed V and J ends, which lost 0 bases and 0 bases, there was a span of 8 bases. The CDR3 DNA reads as TGCGCCAGCAGCCAAGATCATCAGGCTAACTATGGCTACACCTTC. It yields the protein CASSQDHQANYGYTF.

The J gene is TRBJ1-2, the V gene TRBV2; TRBD1 agrees at 9 bases. The CDR3 runs 15 residues. V was clipped by 6 bases and J by 13 bases; unmatched bases: 18. Germline V gene sequence: CDR1 SNHLY, CDR2 FYNNEI. The CDR3 region has the DNA TGTGCCAGCAGCCAAAAGGACAGGGGCTCTGCCTCGGGCACCTTC. It codes for CASSQKDRGSASGTF. Variable domain in full (rest from reference TRBV2 and TRBJ1-2): EPEVTQTPSHQVTQMGQEVILRCVPISNHLYFYWYRQILGQKVEFLVSFYNNEISEKSEIFDDQFSVERPDGSNFTLKIRSTKLEDSAMYFCASSQKDRGSASGTFGSGTRLTVV.

The rearrangement uses TRBV5-6 and TRBJ1-2; D possibly corresponds to TRBD1 (6 bases). Looked up from germline, CDR1 is SGHDT and CDR2 is YYEEEE. The CDR3 spans 13 residues. V lost 3 bases, J lost 6 bases, and 12 bases lay in between. The CDR3 region is CASSWGPKDGYTF. DNA of the CDR3: TGTGCCAGCAGCTGGGGGCCTAAGGATGGCTACACCTTC.

The CDR3 protein is CASSSSTDTQYF. The CDR3 nucleotides read TGTGCCAGCAGCTCTAGCACAGATACGCAGTATTTT. This chain uses TRBV7-9 with TRBJ2-3; D gene unclear. This CDR3 region has 12 residues. Trimming left V 4 bases short and J 0 bases short, with 2 bases between. Germline CDR1 and CDR2: SEHNR and FQNEAQ (reference sequence).

J is TRBJ1-1 and V is TRBV6-5; D uncertain. CDR1 and CDR2 (germline): MNHEY, SVGAGI. V dropped 0 bases and J dropped 1 base, with 12 bases sitting between them. The CDR3 sequence is 16 residues long. The CDR3 DNA reads TGTGCCAGCAGTTACTCGTCTTTCCCGGGGAACACTGAAGCTTTCTTT. This gives the protein CASSYSSFPGNTEAFF.

The chain couples TRBV2 to TRBJ1-2, with a possible D match to TRBD1 (6 bases). CDR3 length equals 13 residues. Deletions cut 8 bases from V and 5 bases from J, with 15 bases between. Germline CDR1 is SNHLY and CDR2 is FYNNEI. The CDR3 bases are TGTGCCAGCCGTGGGGGGCTCGGGTATGGCTACACCTTC. This sequence encodes CASRGGLGYGYTF.

The rearrangement uses TRBV11-2 and TRBJ2-1; no clear D gene. V shed 0 bases and J shed 8 bases, with 8 bases lying between them. The germline gives CDR1 SGHAT, CDR2 FQNNGV. CDR3 length equals 13 residues. CDR3 DNA: TGTGCCAGCAGCTTAGACGGAGTACATGAGCAGTTCTTC. It codes for CASSLDGVHEQFF.

V is TRBV6-1 and J is TRBJ1-2; D is uncertain. The CDR3 totals 13 residues. From germline, CDR1 is MNHNS and CDR2 SASEGT. The V end lost 2 bases, the J end lost 5 bases, and 9 bases lay between the germline ends. DNA for the CDR3: TGTGCCAGCAGTGAACAAAGAACTTATGGCTACACCTTC. Protein sequence: CASSEQRTYGYTF.

This chain links TRBV11-2 with TRBJ2-7; TRBD2 is a possible D gene (5 bases). CDR1 SGHAT and CDR2 FQNNGV come from the germline V gene. Trimming pared 4 bases from V and 9 bases from J, leaving 22 bases between. The CDR3 consists of 15 residues. The CDR3: CASSSIRASEGGQYF. Here the CDR3 DNA reads TGTGCCAGCAGCTCAATCCGGGCCTCCGAGGGCGGGCAGTACTTC.

The chain links TRBV2 to TRBJ1-2; D not certain. Looked up from germline, CDR1 is SNHLY and CDR2 is FYNNEI. This CDR3 contains 13 residues. V was clipped by 2 bases and J by 8 bases, with 12 bases between them. The CDR3 protein is CASSERRVGGYTF. The CDR3 DNA reads as TGTGCCAGCAGTGAAAGGAGGGTTGGCGGCTACACCTTC.

The rearrangement links TRBV3-1 (or the pseudogene TRBV3-2) to TRBJ1-1; TRBD1 is a possible D gene (6 bases). Trimming stripped 1 base from V and 6 bases from J, with 15 bases between. Germline V CDR1 and CDR2: LGHDT, YNNKEL (reference sequence). The CDR3 covers 15 residues. CDR3 protein: CASSQVTGYGAEAFF. CDR3 DNA: TGTGCCAGCAGCCAAGTAACAGGGTATGGGGCTGAAGCTTTCTTT.

J is TRBJ1-1 and V is TRBV10-3; D not certain. CDR1 is ENHRY, CDR2 SYGVKD, per germline. This CDR3 has 12 residues. Trimming removed 3 bases at V and 2 bases at J, with 4 bases between. The CDR3 protein is CAISDYNTEAFF. CDR3 bases: TGTGCCATCAGTGACTATAACACTGAAGCTTTCTTT.

The sample holds a few counts of this clone. The chain recombines TRBV5-5 with TRBJ2-5, with 8 bases identical to TRBD2. The CDR3 extends over 15 amino acids. Trimming removed 2 bases from V and 5 bases from J; junction bases left unmatched: 8. CDR1 and CDR2 from the germline V gene are SGHKS and YYEKEE (reference sequence). CDR3 in DNA: TGTGCCAGCAGCTTACCGGGACTAGGGCTCGAGACCCAGTACTTC. Encoded protein: CASSLPGLGLETQYF.

The chain is built from TRBV7-9 and TRBJ1-1, with 9 bases identical to TRBD1. This CDR3 comprises 15 residues. The germline V gene has CDR1 SEHNR and CDR2 FQNEAQ (reference sequence). V was pared by 5 bases and J by 4 bases, with 8 bases of the junction left unmatched. CDR3 in DNA: TGTGCCAGCAGCCCCCAACAGGGGGCGAGCACTGAAGCTTTCTTT. This codes for CASSPQQGASTEAFF.

V is TRBV15 and J is TRBJ1-6; possible D gene TRBD1, 6 bases. Trimming took 1 base from V and 5 from J, leaving 6 bases between them. Looked up from germline, CDR1 is LNHNV and CDR2 is YYDKDF (reference sequence). The CDR3 is 14 amino acids. The CDR3, as DNA: TGTGCCACCAGCAGAGGACAGGATAATTCACCCCTCCACTTT. The encoded protein is CATSRGQDNSPLHF.

The chain couples TRBV6-5 to TRBJ1-1; D unclear. This CDR3 contains 12 residues. CDR1 is MNHEY and CDR2 is SVGAGI in the germline V gene. With 4 bases removed from V and 4 bases from J, the gap between germline ends came to 7 bases. CDR3 amino acids: CASSSIGTEAFF. CDR3 coding DNA: TGTGCCAGCAGTTCGATCGGCACTGAAGCTTTCTTT.

The gene calls are TRBV7-9 and TRBJ2-7; perhaps TRBD1 as D (6 bases). The CDR3 has 13 amino acids. Germline loops: CDR1 SEHNR, CDR2 FQNEAQ (reference sequence). V lost 2 bases and J lost 2, with 7 bases in between. This CDR3 reads CASSLNRAYEQYF. Written as DNA, the CDR3 is TGTGCCAGCAGCTTAAACAGGGCCTACGAGCAGTACTTC.

This rearrangement joins TRBV7-8 to TRBJ2-3, with a weak D call TRBD2 (5 bases). V dropped 5 bases and J dropped 2 bases, with 14 bases sitting between them. Per germline, CDR1 SGHVS and CDR2 FQNEAQ. CDR3 length equals 15 residues. CDR3 loop: CASSAGDYFTDTQYF. DNA of the CDR3: TGTGCCAGCAGCGCCGGGGATTACTTCACAGATACGCAGTATTTT.

The chain combines TRBV5-1 with TRBJ2-6; D not certain. Per the germline V gene, CDR1 is SGHRS and CDR2 is YFSETQ. Trimming left V 7 bases short and J 2 bases short, with 10 bases between. This CDR3 region has 14 residues. CDR3 sequence reads: CASGGVAGANVLTF. In nucleotides, the CDR3 is TGCGCCAGCGGCGGAGTTGCTGGGGCCAACGTCCTGACTTTC.

The chain links TRBV5-1 to TRBJ2-5, with D possibly being TRBD1 (7 bases). With 1 base removed from V and 7 bases from J, the gap between germline ends came to 11 bases. The CDR3 runs 13 residues. Germline V gene lookup returns CDR1 SGHRS and CDR2 YFSETQ. Here the CDR3 DNA reads TGCGCCAGCAGCTTGCTTCAGGGGGGGACCCAGTACTTC. This sequence encodes CASSLLQGGTQYF. The full variable domain, with the rest looked up from reference TRBV5-1 and TRBJ2-5, is KAGVTQTPRYLIKTRGQQVTLSCSPISGHRSVSWYQQTPGQGLQFLFEYFSETQRNKGNFPGRFSGRQFSNSRSEMNVSTLELGDSALYLCASSLLQGGTQYFGPGTRLLVL.